The following is a T cell receptor (beta chain) sequence with its context. This sample was included in a study of T cell changes during pregnancy in multiple sclerosis. Data came from immunoSEQ multiplex PCR; TCRdb stores just in-frame clones and leaves some out. The table has 25,000 to 35,000 clones, nearly 90% seen once. The germline CDR1 and CDR2 sequences are LGHNA and YNFKEQ. V lost 5 bases, J lost 5 bases, and 21 bases lay in between. The CDR3 extends over 16 amino acids. This chain links TRBV4-2 with TRBJ1-2; D unclear. This receptor was obtained from a female donor with multiple sclerosis, enrolled in a pregnancy study. The specimen comprised CD8+ T cells from peripheral blood mononuclear cells, sampled in the second trimester of pregnancy. The CDR3 loop reads CASSYTTAFPTYGYTF. CDR3 bases: TGTGCCAGCAGCTACACAACAGCTTTCCCCACGTATGGCTACACCTTC.